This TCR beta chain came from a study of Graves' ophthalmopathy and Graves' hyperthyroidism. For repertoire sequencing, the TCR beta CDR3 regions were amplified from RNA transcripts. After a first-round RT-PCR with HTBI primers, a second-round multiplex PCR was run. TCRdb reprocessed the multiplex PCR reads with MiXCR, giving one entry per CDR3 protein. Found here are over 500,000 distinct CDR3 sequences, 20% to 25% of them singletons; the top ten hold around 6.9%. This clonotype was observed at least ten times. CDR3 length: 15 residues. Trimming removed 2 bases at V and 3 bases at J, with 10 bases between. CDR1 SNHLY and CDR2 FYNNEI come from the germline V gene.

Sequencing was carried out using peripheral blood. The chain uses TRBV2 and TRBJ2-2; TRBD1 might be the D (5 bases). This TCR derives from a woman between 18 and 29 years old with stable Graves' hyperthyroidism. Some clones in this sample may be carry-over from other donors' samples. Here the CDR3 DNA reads TGTGCCAGCAGTGAACGGACATGGGACACCGGGGAGCTGTTTTTT. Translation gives CASSERTWDTGELFF.